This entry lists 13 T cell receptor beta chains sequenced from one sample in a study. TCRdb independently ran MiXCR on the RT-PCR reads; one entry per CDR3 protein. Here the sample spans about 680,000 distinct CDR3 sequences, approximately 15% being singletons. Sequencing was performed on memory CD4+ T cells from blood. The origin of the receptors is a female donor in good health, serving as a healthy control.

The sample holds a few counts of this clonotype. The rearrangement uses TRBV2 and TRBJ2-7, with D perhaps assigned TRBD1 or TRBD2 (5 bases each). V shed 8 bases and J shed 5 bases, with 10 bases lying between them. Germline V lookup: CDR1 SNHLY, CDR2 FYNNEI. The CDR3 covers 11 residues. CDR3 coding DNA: TGTGCCAGCGGACTGGGGGACGAGCAGTACTTC. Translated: CASGLGDEQYF.

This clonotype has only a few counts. CDR3 loop: CASSNAGSSGNTIYF. The DNA for the CDR3 is TGTGCCAGCAGCAATGCGGGTAGCTCTGGAAACACCATATATTTT. The chain employs TRBV9 and TRBJ1-3, with unresolved D. This CDR3 contains 15 residues. Deletions cut 4 bases from V and 0 bases from J, with 11 bases between. Germline CDR1 is SGDLS and CDR2 is YYNGEE.

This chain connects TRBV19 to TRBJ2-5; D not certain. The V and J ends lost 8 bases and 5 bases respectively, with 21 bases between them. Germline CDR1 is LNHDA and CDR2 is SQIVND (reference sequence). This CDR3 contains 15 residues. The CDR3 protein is CASGPLAGQGETQYF. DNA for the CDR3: TGTGCCAGTGGACCTTTAGCCGGGCAAGGGGAGACCCAGTACTTC.

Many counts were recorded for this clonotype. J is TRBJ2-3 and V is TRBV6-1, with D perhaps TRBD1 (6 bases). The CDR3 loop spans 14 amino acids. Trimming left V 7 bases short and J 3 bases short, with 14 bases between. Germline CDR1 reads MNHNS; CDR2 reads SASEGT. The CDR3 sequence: CASIQGARTDTQYF. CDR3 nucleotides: TGTGCCAGCATACAGGGCGCCCGAACAGATACGCAGTATTTT.

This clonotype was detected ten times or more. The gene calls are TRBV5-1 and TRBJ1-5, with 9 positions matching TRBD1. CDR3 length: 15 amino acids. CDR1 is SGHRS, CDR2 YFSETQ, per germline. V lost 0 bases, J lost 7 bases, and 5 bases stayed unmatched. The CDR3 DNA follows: TGCGCCAGCAGCTTGGGACAGGGGGGAGGACAGCCCCAGCATTTT. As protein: CASSLGQGGGQPQHF.

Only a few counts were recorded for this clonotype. As DNA, the CDR3 is TGTGCCACCAGTGATTTTTGGGAAAACCAAGAGACCCAGTACTTC. Protein product: CATSDFWENQETQYF. This chain connects TRBV24-1 to TRBJ2-5; no reliable D call. The CDR3 covers 15 residues. Germline CDR1 reads KGHDR; CDR2 reads SFDVKD. With 1 base removed from V and 0 bases from J, the gap between germline ends came to 8 bases.

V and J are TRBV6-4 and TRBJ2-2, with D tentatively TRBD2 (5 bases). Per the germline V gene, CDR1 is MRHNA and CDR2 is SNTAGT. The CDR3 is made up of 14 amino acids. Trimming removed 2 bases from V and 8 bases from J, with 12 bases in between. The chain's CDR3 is CASSDEGLSGELFF. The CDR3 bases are TGTGCCAGCAGTGACGAGGGTCTAAGTGGGGAGCTGTTTTTT.

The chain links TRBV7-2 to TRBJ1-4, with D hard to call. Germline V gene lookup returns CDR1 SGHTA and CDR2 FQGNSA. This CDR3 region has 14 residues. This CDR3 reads CDSSLGRANEKLFF. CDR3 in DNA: TGTGATAGCAGCCTTGGGAGGGCTAATGAAAAACTGTTTTTT.

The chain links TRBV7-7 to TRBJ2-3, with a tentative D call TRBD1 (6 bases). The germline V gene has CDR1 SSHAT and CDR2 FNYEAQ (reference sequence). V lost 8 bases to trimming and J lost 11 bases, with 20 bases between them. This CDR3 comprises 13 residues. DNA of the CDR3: TGTGCCAGCGCCCTCCGAAGCCAGGGGATGCAGTATTTT. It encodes CASALRSQGMQYF.

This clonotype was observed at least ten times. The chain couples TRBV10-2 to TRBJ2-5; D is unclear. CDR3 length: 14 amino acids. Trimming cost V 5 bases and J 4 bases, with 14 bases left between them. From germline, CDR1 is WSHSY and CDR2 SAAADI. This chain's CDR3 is CASSPQFAPETQYF. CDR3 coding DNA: TGCGCCAGCAGTCCCCAGTTCGCCCCAGAGACCCAGTACTTC.

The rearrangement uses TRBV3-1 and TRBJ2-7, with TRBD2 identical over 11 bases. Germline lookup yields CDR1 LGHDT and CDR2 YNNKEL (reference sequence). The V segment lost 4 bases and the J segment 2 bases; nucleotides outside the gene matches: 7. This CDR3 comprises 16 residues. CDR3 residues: CASSPWTSGLPYEQYF. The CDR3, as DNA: TGTGCCAGCAGCCCGTGGACTAGCGGGCTGCCCTACGAGCAGTACTTC.

DNA for the CDR3: TGCGCCAGCAGCCAAGGAAGTGGGCATTACAATGAGCAGTTCTTC. Its translation: CASSQGSGHYNEQFF. This chain uses TRBV4-3 with TRBJ2-1; D uncertain. The length of the CDR3 is 15 residues. Between the trimmed V and J ends, which lost 1 base and 4 bases, there was a span of 11 bases. Per the germline V gene, CDR1 is LGHNA and CDR2 is YSLEER.

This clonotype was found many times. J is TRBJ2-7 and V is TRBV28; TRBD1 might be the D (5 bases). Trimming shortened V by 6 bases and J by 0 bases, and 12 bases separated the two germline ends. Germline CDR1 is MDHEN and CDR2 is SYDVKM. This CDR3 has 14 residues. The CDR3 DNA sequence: TGTGCCAGCAGGTCGGCAGACAGCTCCTACGAGCAGTACTTC. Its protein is CASRSADSSYEQYF.